The present entry profiles one T cell receptor beta chain with its context. This same CDR3 is encoded by further DNA sequences in the sample. The data were produced by immunoSEQ multiplex PCR, yet TCRdb's version contains in-frame clones alone and is incomplete. The data show 250,000 or so clones, more than 75% seen once. From germline, CDR1 is SGHNT and CDR2 YYREEE (reference sequence). The CDR3 covers 16 residues. V gave up 0 bases and J gave up 5 bases; unmatched junction bases: 6. This entry comes from a study of blood T cell repertoires in COVID-19. About the study: Specimens from acute and convalescent COVID-19 originated in the United States, Italy and Spain. The cDNA or gDNA used as material had been derived from T cells, B-cell-depleted T cells, or PBMCs.

The clonotype was recovered from a middle-aged man with active or convalescent COVID-19. The chain uses TRBV5-4 and TRBJ2-2; 8 bases are a match to TRBD2. The sequencing input was peripheral blood. CDR3 DNA sequence: TGTGCCAGCAGCTTGGTGGCGGGAGGTGGTACCGGGGAGCTGTTTTTT. This sequence encodes CASSLVAGGGTGELFF.